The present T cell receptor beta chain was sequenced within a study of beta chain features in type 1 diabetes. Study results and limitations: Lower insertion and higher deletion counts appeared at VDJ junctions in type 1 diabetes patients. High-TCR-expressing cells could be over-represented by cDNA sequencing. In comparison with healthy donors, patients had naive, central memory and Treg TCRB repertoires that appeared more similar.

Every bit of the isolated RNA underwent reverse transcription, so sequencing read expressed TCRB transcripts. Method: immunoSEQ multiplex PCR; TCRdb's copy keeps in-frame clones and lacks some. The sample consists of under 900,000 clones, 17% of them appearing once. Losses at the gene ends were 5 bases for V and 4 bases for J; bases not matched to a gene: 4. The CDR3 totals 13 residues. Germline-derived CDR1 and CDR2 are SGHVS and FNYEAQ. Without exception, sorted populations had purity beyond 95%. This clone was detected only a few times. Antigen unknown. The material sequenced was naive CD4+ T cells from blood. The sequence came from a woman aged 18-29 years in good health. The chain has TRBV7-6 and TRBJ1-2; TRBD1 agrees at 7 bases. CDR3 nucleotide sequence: TGTGCCAGCAGCGCCGACAGGGCCTATGGCTACACCTTC. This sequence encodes CASSADRAYGYTF.